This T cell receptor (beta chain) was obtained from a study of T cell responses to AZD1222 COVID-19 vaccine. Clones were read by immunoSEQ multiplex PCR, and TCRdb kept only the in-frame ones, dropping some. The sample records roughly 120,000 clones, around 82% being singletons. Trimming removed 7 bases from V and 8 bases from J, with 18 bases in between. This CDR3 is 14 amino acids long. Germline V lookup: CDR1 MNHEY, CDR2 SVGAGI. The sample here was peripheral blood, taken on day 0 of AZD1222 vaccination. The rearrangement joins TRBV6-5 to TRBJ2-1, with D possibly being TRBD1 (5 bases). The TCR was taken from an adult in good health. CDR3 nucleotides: TGTGCCAGCACCAGACAGCAAAGGGGTCATGAGCAGTTCTTC. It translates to CASTRQQRGHEQFF.